This entry describes one TCR beta chain. The target antigen is unknown. Sequencing was performed with immunoSEQ multiplex PCR; in TCRdb, only in-frame clones are kept and a portion is missing. The table lists approximately 77,000 clones, 80% to 95% of them singletons. The data originate from a study of T cell responses to AZD1222 COVID-19 vaccine. Study-level points and caveats: There were mostly white British donors and more females than males, and clonal diversity was possibly underestimated.

Germline CDR1 reads MNHEY; CDR2 reads SVGAGI. The CDR3 consists of 13 residues. J lost 5 bases, V lost 6 bases, and 1 base had no gene match. Source: peripheral blood, taken 28 days after the second AZD1222 dose. This rearrangement joins TRBV6-5 to TRBJ2-2; the match to TRBD2 covers 9 bases. This receptor was identified in an adult who received the AZD1222 COVID-19 vaccine. The CDR3 reads CASRTSGTGELFF. The CDR3 nucleotides read TGTGCCAGCAGGACTAGCGGAACCGGGGAGCTGTTTTTT.